Below, 31 T cell receptor beta chains from the same sample are listed, as sequenced in a study of shared clonotypes between healthy human individuals. TCRdb's copy holds only in-frame clones and misses some; the assay was immunoSEQ multiplex PCR. The repertoire holds 730,000 or so clones, with 60% to 80% as singletons. The sample taken for sequencing was memory CD4+ T cells sorted from blood. Subset described: CD45RA-negative fraction. These receptors originate from a woman between 25 and 40 years old in good health.

This clone was found once. V and J are TRBV18 and TRBJ2-7; D is undetermined. Trimming took 0 bases from V and 4 from J, leaving 10 bases between them. The CDR3 consists of 14 residues. Germline lookup yields CDR1 KGHSH and CDR2 LQKENI. CDR3 sequence: CASSPPSGPYEQYF. The CDR3 bases are TGTGCCAGCTCACCACCGTCGGGTCCGTACGAGCAGTACTTC.

The chain carries TRBV7-3 and TRBJ2-1; 15 bases fit TRBD2. Germline loops: CDR1 SGHTA, CDR2 FQGTGA. The V segment lost 4 bases and the J segment 5 bases; nucleotides outside the gene matches: 6. The CDR3 has 17 residues. This chain's CDR3 is CASSSGTSGRSHNEQFF. The CDR3 DNA is TGTGCCAGCAGCTCAGGGACTAGCGGGAGGTCCCACAATGAGCAGTTCTTC.

The chain uses TRBV28 and TRBJ2-7, with D unresolved. CDR3 length: 11 amino acids. V shed 8 bases and J shed 2 bases, with 7 bases lying between them. Germline CDR1 and CDR2: MDHEN and SYDVKM. CDR3 nucleotide sequence: TGTGCCAGCCAAACCGCCTACGAGCAGTACTTC. Translating it yields CASQTAYEQYF.

V is TRBV7-9 and J is TRBJ2-3; D gene uncertain. CDR1 is SEHNR, CDR2 FQNEAQ, per germline (reference sequence). There are 13 residues in the CDR3. V was cut by 5 bases and J by 5 bases, with 11 bases left in between. CDR3 in DNA: TGTGCCAGCAGCACCCGCCGAGGAGATACGCAGTATTTT. It specifies CASSTRRGDTQYF.

This chain links TRBV7-3 with TRBJ2-1; 9 bases are a match to TRBD2. J was trimmed by 8 bases and V by 2 bases; bases with no gene match: 7. Germline V gene lookup returns CDR1 SGHTA and CDR2 FQGTGA. The CDR3 loop spans 15 amino acids. CDR3 in DNA: TGTGCCAGCAGCTTAGCGGGAGGGCCAAGCGATGAGCAGTTCTTC. Its protein is CASSLAGGPSDEQFF.

The table lists this clone with a few counts. The rearrangement uses TRBV6-1 and TRBJ2-1, with TRBD2 identical over 7 bases. Germline V CDR1 and CDR2: MNHNS, SASEGT. V was clipped by 3 bases and J by 2 bases; unmatched bases: 10. This CDR3 contains 17 residues. The CDR3 DNA reads TGTGCCAGCAGTGATTGGCGGGCGGGAGTCCCCTACAATGAGCAGTTCTTC. This encodes CASSDWRAGVPYNEQFF.

The J gene is TRBJ2-7, the V gene TRBV18; 9 bases align to TRBD1. CDR1 is KGHSH and CDR2 is LQKENI in the germline V gene. V was clipped by 3 bases and J by 6 bases; unmatched bases: 6. This CDR3 region has 14 residues. The CDR3 protein is CASSPRQGEGEQYF. CDR3 nucleotide sequence: TGTGCCAGCTCACCCCGACAGGGGGAGGGCGAGCAGTACTTC. Using reference TRBV18 and TRBJ2-7 for the parts outside the CDR3, the full variable domain is NAGVMQNPRHLVRRRGQEARLRCSPMKGHSHVYWYRQLPEEGLKFMVYLQKENIIDESGMPKERFSAEFPKEGPSILRIQQVVRGDSAAYFCASSPRQGEGEQYFGPGTRLTVT.

The rearrangement links TRBV15 to TRBJ2-3, with TRBD2 as a possible D gene (6 bases). The CDR3 has 14 amino acids. CDR1 is LNHNV and CDR2 is YYDKDF in the germline V gene (reference sequence). The germline V and J ends were trimmed by 8 bases and 7 bases, with 19 bases remaining between them. Written as DNA, the CDR3 is TGTGCCACCTTGGGCGGGACCTCGGGAAATACGCAGTATTTT. Encoded protein: CATLGGTSGNTQYF. The full variable domain, its missing parts supplied by reference TRBV15 and TRBJ2-3, is DAMVIQNPRYQVTQFGKPVTLSCSQTLNHNVMYWYQQKSSQAPKLLFHYYDKDFNNEADTPDNFQSRRPNTSFCFLDIRSPGLGDTAMYLCATLGGTSGNTQYFGPGTRLTVL.

The genes are TRBV7-9 and TRBJ2-7; D possibly uses TRBD1 or TRBD2 (5 bases each). The CDR3 totals 13 residues. Trimming shortened V by 10 bases and J by 3 bases, and 16 bases separated the two germline ends. From germline, CDR1 is SEHNR and CDR2 FQNEAQ (reference sequence). The CDR3 region has the DNA TGTGCCACCCGAGGGGATGGAGACTACGAGCAGTACTTC. This encodes CATRGDGDYEQYF.

CDR3 region: CASSAPGTESSLSNQPQHF. Here the CDR3 DNA reads TGTGCCAGCAGTGCCCCCGGGACAGAATCTTCCCTTAGCAATCAGCCCCAGCATTTT. The chain joins TRBV6-4 to TRBJ1-5; the match to TRBD1 covers 7 bases. There are 19 residues in the CDR3. V gave up 4 bases and J gave up 0 bases; unmatched junction bases: 15. Per the germline V gene, CDR1 is MRHNA and CDR2 is SNTAGT.

The chain has TRBV5-1 and TRBJ2-5; no definite D call. Trimming removed 0 bases from V and 3 bases from J, with 6 bases in between. CDR1 and CDR2 from the germline V gene are SGHRS and YFSETQ. The CDR3 extends over 13 amino acids. CDR3 coding DNA: TGCGCCAGCAGCTTGGGAGTGGAAGAGACCCAGTACTTC. Translating it yields CASSLGVEETQYF.

The chain links TRBV7-6 to TRBJ2-1; 10 bases agree with TRBD2. CDR3 length: 15 residues. V lost 5 bases, J lost 3 bases, and 4 bases stayed unmatched. Per germline, CDR1 SGHVS and CDR2 FNYEAQ. CDR3 residues: CASSLLAGNYNEQFF. The CDR3 coding sequence is TGTGCCAGCAGCCTACTAGCGGGGAACTACAATGAGCAGTTCTTC.

This rearrangement joins TRBV9 to TRBJ2-5; 8 bases map to TRBD2. The CDR3 has 13 residues. The trim removed 7 bases at V and 1 base at J, leaving 3 bases unmatched. Looked up from germline, CDR1 is SGDLS and CDR2 is YYNGEE. CDR3 nucleotide sequence: TGTGCCAGCTCACTAGCGGCCCAAGAGACCCAGTACTTC. This encodes CASSLAAQETQYF.

This sequence joins TRBV11-1 and TRBJ1-1; TRBD1 matches at 7 bases. J was trimmed by 2 bases and V by 1 base; bases with no gene match: 1. Germline assignment: CDR1 SGHAT and CDR2 FQDESV (reference sequence). This CDR3 is 14 amino acids long. CDR3 sequence reads: CASSLGQGNTEAFF. The CDR3 coding sequence is TGTGCCAGCAGCTTAGGACAGGGTAACACTGAAGCTTTCTTT.

The CDR3 loop is CASSSGRTGSYNEQFF. In DNA form, the CDR3 reads TGTGCCAGCAGCTCGGGAAGGACAGGGAGCTACAATGAGCAGTTCTTC. The genes are TRBV27 and TRBJ2-1; 8 bases agree with TRBD1. V shed 6 bases, J shed 3 bases, and the junction held 10 bases outside the gene matches. The germline V gene encodes CDR1 MNHEY and CDR2 SMNVEV (reference sequence). There are 16 residues in the CDR3.

This sequence joins TRBV11-1 and TRBJ2-6, with 7 positions matching TRBD1. After removal of 5 bases from V and 2 bases from J, the junction contained 12 bases not matched to a gene. The CDR3 runs 18 residues. Per the germline V gene, CDR1 is SGHAT and CDR2 is FQDESV (reference sequence). The CDR3 DNA reads as TGTGCCAGCAGCCCCGCCGGGTGGGGGACAGCTGGGGCCAACGTCCTGACTTTC. Translated, it gives CASSPAGWGTAGANVLTF.

The rearrangement uses TRBV28 and TRBJ2-7, with D unresolved. V was clipped by 9 bases and J by 6 bases, with 12 bases between them. The CDR3 is 11 residues long. In germline, CDR1 is MDHEN, CDR2 SYDVKM. This CDR3 reads CASYDFVEQYF. DNA of the CDR3: TGTGCCAGTTACGATTTTGTCGAGCAGTACTTC.

Note on this clone: It is likely a read error: a sequence one base away is far more abundant. This same CDR3 is encoded by further DNA sequences in the sample. J is TRBJ2-3 and V is TRBV6-6; no clear D. The CDR3 consists of 11 residues. V was cut by 7 bases and J by 2 bases, with 4 bases left in between. From germline, CDR1 is MNHNY and CDR2 SVGAGI (reference sequence). The CDR3 DNA sequence: TGTGCCAGCACAAACACAGATACGCAGTATTTT. It translates to CASTNTDTQYF.

The rearrangement uses TRBV7-9 and TRBJ2-3; D not certain. The CDR3 extends over 14 amino acids. Trimming cost V 5 bases and J 6 bases, with 15 bases left between them. Germline CDR1 is SEHNR and CDR2 is FQNEAQ (reference sequence). DNA for the CDR3: TGTGCCAGCAGCCATACGGACCGGGTTGATACGCAGTATTTT. Its translation is CASSHTDRVDTQYF.

The V gene is TRBV4-1, the J gene TRBJ2-6; no clear D gene. Germline V gene data show CDR1 as MGHRA and CDR2 as YSYEKL. Trimming removed 0 bases at V and 2 bases at J, with 8 bases between. This CDR3 contains 16 residues. The CDR3 is CASSQEFGAGANVLTF. In DNA, the CDR3 is TGCGCCAGCAGCCAAGAATTTGGAGCTGGGGCCAACGTCCTGACTTTC.

This clone was recorded only once. This chain joins TRBV5-1 and TRBJ2-5; 9 nucleotides align to TRBD1. Germline loops: CDR1 SGHRS, CDR2 YFSETQ. This CDR3 is built from 13 residues. V lost 4 bases to trimming and J lost 4 bases; unmatched junction nucleotides: 2. The CDR3 sequence is CASSRDRVETQYF. The CDR3 DNA reads as TGCGCCAGCAGCCGGGACAGGGTAGAGACCCAGTACTTC.

In its sample, this clone was seen a few times. The chain combines TRBV2 with TRBJ2-7; D may be TRBD1 or TRBD2 (5 bases each). The germline CDR1 and CDR2 sequences are SNHLY and FYNNEI. V was pared by 7 bases and J by 4 bases, with 17 bases between. This CDR3 spans 14 amino acids. The CDR3 DNA reads as TGTGCCAGCAACTCCCGGGACGGAACTTACGAGCAGTACTTC. Translated: CASNSRDGTYEQYF. Full variable domain (missing parts from reference TRBV2 and TRBJ2-7): EPEVTQTPSHQVTQMGQEVILRCVPISNHLYFYWYRQILGQKVEFLVSFYNNEISEKSEIFDDQFSVERPDGSNFTLKIRSTKLEDSAMYFCASNSRDGTYEQYFGPGTRLTVT.

The chain is built from TRBV5-4 and TRBJ1-5, with D hard to call. The CDR3 extends over 13 amino acids. The V end lost 3 bases, the J end lost 5 bases, and 9 bases lay between the germline ends. Per germline, CDR1 SGHNT and CDR2 YYREEE (reference sequence). This CDR3 reads CASSSGRDQPQHF. CDR3 DNA: TGTGCCAGCAGCTCCGGACGGGATCAGCCCCAGCATTTT.

The genes are TRBV2 and TRBJ1-2; maybe TRBD1 (6 bases). CDR3 length: 13 residues. Germline-derived CDR1 and CDR2 are SNHLY and FYNNEI. The V end was cut by 3 bases, the J end by 4 bases, with 9 bases between. The CDR3 DNA reads TGTGCCAGCAGTGATCAGGGGACCTATGGCTACACCTTC. The encoded protein is CASSDQGTYGYTF.

The chain has TRBV7-2 and TRBJ2-6, with unresolved D. Germline CDR1 SGHTA, CDR2 FQGNSA. With 5 bases removed from V and 2 bases from J, the gap between germline ends came to 7 bases. This CDR3 has 14 amino acids. The CDR3 DNA reads as TGTGCCAGCAGCGAAAGAACTGGGGCCAACGTCCTGACTTTC. This gives the protein CASSERTGANVLTF.

The J gene is TRBJ2-3, the V gene TRBV18; no clear D. Trimming pared 6 bases from V and 0 bases from J, leaving 13 bases between. The CDR3 runs 15 residues. Germline CDR1 and CDR2: KGHSH and LQKENI. DNA for the CDR3: TGTGCCAGCTCCGACGCGACGCCTAGCACAGATACGCAGTATTTT. It yields the protein CASSDATPSTDTQYF.

The chain recombines TRBV11-2 with TRBJ2-1; TRBD2 agrees at 7 bases. Germline CDR1 and CDR2: SGHAT and FQNNGV. This CDR3 has 18 residues. J gave up 6 bases and V 5 bases, and 19 bases lay outside the gene matches. The CDR3 is CASSVRRVGRELGNEQFF. CDR3 nucleotide sequence: TGTGCCAGCAGCGTACGGAGGGTAGGGCGGGAGTTGGGCAATGAGCAGTTCTTC.

The V and J genes are TRBV25-1 and TRBJ1-5; D possibly corresponds to TRBD1 (6 bases). The germline V and J ends were trimmed by 3 bases and 7 bases, with 10 bases remaining between them. Per the germline V gene, CDR1 is MGHDK and CDR2 is SYGVNS. The CDR3 sequence is 13 residues long. CDR3 coding DNA: TGTGCCAGCAGTGAGGGGGGGCAACAGCCCCAGCATTTT. Protein product: CASSEGGQQPQHF.

There are a few counts of this clone. This chain uses TRBV29-1 with TRBJ2-7; maybe TRBD1 (6 bases). The CDR3 covers 12 residues. Trimming took 6 bases from V and 3 from J, leaving 12 bases between them. CDR1 SQVTM and CDR2 ANQGSEA come from the germline V gene. The CDR3 region has the DNA TGCAGCGTCACTAGGGGGTTCTACGAGCAGTACTTC. Its protein product is CSVTRGFYEQYF.

This chain joins TRBV14 and TRBJ2-7; TRBD2 matches at 8 bases. CDR3 size: 15 residues. Per the germline V gene, CDR1 is SGHDN and CDR2 is FVKESK. The ends lost 3 bases at V and 0 bases at J; junction bases unmatched: 4. This chain's CDR3 is CASSQIGRASYEQYF. In DNA, the CDR3 is TGTGCCAGCAGCCAGATCGGGAGGGCCTCCTACGAGCAGTACTTC.

V and J are TRBV7-2 and TRBJ2-3, with a tentative D call TRBD1 (6 bases). This CDR3 comprises 15 residues. V lost 5 bases, J lost 4 bases, and 16 bases lay in between. Germline CDR1 and CDR2: SGHTA and FQGNSA. The CDR3 region is CASSPTGQSSDTQYF. CDR3 DNA: TGTGCCAGCAGCCCCACGGGACAAAGCTCAGATACGCAGTATTTT.